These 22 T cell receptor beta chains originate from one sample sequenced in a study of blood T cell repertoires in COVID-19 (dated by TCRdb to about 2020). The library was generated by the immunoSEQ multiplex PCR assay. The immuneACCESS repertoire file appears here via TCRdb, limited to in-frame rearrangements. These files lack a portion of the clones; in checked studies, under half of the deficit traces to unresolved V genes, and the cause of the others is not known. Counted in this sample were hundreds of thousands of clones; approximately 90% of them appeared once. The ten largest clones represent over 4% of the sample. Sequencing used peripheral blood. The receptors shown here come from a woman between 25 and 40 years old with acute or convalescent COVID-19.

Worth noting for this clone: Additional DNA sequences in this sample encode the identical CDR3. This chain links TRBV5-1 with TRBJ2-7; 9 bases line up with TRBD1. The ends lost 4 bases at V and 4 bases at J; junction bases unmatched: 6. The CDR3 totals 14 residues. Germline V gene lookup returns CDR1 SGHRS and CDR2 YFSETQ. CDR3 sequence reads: CASSPGQGPYEQYF. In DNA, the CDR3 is TGCGCCAGCAGCCCGGGACAGGGTCCGTACGAGCAGTACTTC.

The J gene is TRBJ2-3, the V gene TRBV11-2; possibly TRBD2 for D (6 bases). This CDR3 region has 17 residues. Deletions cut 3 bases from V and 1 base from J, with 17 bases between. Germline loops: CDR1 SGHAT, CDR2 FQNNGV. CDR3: CASSFSNAVAGTDTQYF. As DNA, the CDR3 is TGTGCCAGCAGCTTTTCAAATGCCGTAGCGGGCACAGATACGCAGTATTTT.

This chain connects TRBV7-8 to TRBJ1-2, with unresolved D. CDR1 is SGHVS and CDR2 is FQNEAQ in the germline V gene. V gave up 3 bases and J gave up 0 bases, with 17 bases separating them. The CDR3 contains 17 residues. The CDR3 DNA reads TGTGCCAGCAGCTTTTTGAGTCTCGGAGCAGCTAACTATGGCTACACCTTC. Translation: CASSFLSLGAANYGYTF.

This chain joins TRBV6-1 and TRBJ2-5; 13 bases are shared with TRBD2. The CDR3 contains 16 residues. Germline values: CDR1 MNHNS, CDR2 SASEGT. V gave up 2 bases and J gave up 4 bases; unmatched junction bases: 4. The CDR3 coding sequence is TGTGCCAGCAGTGAAACTAGCGGGGGGGCCTTAGAGACCCAGTACTTC. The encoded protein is CASSETSGGALETQYF.

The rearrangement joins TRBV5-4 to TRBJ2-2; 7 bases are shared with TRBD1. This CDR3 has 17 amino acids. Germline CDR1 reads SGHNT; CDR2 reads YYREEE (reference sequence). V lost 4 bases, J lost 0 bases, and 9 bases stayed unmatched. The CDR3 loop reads CASSPSTGNANTGELFF. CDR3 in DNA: TGTGCCAGCAGCCCTTCGACAGGGAACGCGAACACCGGGGAGCTGTTTTTT.

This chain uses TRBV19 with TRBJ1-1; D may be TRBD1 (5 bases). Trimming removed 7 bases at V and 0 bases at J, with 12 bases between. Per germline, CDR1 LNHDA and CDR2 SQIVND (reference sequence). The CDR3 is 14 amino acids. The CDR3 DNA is TGTGCCAGTAAATATGGGGGGATGAACACTGAAGCTTTCTTT. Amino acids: CASKYGGMNTEAFF.

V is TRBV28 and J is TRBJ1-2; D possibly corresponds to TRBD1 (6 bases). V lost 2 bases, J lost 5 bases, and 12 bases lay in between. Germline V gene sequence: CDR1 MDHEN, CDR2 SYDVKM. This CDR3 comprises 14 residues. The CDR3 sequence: CASSLGLTGYGYTF. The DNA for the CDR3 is TGTGCCAGCAGTTTAGGGTTGACAGGTTATGGCTACACCTTC.

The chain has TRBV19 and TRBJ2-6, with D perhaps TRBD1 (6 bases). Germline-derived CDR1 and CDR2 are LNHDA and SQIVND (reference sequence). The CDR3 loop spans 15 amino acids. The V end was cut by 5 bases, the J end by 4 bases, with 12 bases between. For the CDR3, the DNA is TGTGCCAGTAGTGCACAGGGCGCCGGGGCCAACGTCCTGACTTTC. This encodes CASSAQGAGANVLTF. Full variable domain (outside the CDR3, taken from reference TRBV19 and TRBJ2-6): DGGITQSPKYLFRKEGQNVTLSCEQNLNHDAMYWYRQDPGQGLRLIYYSQIVNDFQKGDIAEGYSVSREKKESFPLTVTSAQKNPTAFYLCASSAQGAGANVLTFGAGSRLTVL.

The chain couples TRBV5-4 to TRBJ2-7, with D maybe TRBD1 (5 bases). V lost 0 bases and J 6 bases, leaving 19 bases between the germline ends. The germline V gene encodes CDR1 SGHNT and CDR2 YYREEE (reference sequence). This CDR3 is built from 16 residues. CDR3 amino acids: CASSLGPTQGKGEQYF. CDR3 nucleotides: TGTGCCAGCAGCTTGGGCCCGACCCAGGGAAAGGGCGAGCAGTACTTC. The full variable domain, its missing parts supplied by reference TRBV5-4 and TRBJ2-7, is ETGVTQSPTHLIKTRGQQVTLRCSSQSGHNTVSWYQQALGQGPQFIFQYYREEENGRGNFPPRFSGLQFPNYSSELNVNALELDDSALYLCASSLGPTQGKGEQYFGPGTRLTVT.

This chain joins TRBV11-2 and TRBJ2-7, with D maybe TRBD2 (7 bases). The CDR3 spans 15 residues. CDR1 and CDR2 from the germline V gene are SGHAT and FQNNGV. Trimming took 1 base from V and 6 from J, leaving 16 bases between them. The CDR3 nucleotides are TGTGCCAGCAGCTTAGGATCGCGGGGGCCGAGCGAGCAGTACTTC. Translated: CASSLGSRGPSEQYF. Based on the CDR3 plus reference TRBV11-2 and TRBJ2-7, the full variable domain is EAGVAQSPRYKIIEKRQSVAFWCNPISGHATLYWYQQILGQGPKLLIQFQNNGVVDDSQLPKDRFSAERLKGVDSTLKIQPAKLEDSAVYLCASSLGSRGPSEQYFGPGTRLTVT.

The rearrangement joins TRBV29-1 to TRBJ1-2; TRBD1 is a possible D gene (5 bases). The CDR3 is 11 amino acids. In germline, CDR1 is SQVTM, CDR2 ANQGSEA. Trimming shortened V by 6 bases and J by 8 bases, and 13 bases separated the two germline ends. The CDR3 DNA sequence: TGCAGCGTGTGGGGGGGAGACGGCTACACCTTC. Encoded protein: CSVWGGDGYTF.

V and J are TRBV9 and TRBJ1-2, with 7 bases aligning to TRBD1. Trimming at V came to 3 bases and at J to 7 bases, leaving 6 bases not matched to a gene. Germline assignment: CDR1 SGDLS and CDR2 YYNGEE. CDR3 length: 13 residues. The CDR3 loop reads CASSGQQGFGYTF. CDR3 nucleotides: TGTGCCAGCAGCGGCCAACAGGGGTTTGGCTACACCTTC.

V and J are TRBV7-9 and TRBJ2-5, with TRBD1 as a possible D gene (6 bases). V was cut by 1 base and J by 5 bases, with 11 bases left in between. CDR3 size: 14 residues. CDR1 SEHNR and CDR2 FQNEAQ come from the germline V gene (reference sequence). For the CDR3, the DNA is TGTGCCAGCAGCTTAGAGTACAGGGCTGAGACCCAGTACTTC. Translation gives CASSLEYRAETQYF.

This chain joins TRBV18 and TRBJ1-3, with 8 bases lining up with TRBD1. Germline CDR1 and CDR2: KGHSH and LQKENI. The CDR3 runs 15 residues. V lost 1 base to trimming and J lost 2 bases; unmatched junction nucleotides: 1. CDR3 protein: CASSPLTGAGNTIYF. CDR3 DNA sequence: TGTGCCAGCTCACCACTGACAGGGGCTGGAAACACCATATATTTT.

In nucleotides, the CDR3 is TGTGCCAGCAGTTTGTCGGTAACAGGGAACACTGAAGCTTTCTTT. Its translation is CASSLSVTGNTEAFF. V and J are TRBV28 and TRBJ1-1; D is perhaps TRBD1 (5 bases). With 3 bases removed from V and 1 base from J, the gap between germline ends came to 12 bases. The CDR3 length is 15 residues. CDR1 is MDHEN, CDR2 SYDVKM, per germline.

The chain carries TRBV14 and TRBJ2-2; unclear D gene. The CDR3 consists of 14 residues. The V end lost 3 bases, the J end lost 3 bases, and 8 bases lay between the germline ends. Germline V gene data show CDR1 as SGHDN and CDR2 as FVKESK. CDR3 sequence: CASSHGGHTGELFF. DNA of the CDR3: TGTGCCAGCAGCCACGGCGGCCACACCGGGGAGCTGTTTTTT.

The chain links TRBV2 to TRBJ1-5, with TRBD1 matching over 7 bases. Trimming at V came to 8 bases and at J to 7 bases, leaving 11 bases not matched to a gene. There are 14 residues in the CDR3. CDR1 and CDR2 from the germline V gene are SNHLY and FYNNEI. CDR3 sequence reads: CASGLNRGQQPQHF. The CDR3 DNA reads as TGTGCCAGCGGACTAAACAGGGGACAGCAGCCCCAGCATTTT.

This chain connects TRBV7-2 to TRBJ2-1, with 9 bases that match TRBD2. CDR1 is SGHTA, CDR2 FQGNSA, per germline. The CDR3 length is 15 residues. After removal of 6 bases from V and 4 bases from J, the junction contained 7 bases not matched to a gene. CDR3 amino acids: CASSNGLALYNEQFF. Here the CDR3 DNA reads TGTGCCAGCAGTAATGGACTAGCGTTATACAATGAGCAGTTCTTC.

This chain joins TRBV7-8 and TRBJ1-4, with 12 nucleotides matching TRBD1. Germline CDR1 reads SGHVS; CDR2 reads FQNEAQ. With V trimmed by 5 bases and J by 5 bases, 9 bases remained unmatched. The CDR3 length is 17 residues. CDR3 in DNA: TGTGCCAGCAGCGCCGGGACAGGGGGCGTTTTAAATGAAAAACTGTTTTTT. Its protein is CASSAGTGGVLNEKLFF.

The CDR3 protein is CASRLGETQYF. CDR3 bases: TGTGCCAGCAGACTAGGAGAGACCCAGTACTTC. The rearrangement joins TRBV2 to TRBJ2-5; D perhaps matches TRBD2 (5 bases). Trimming left V 6 bases short and J 4 bases short, with 6 bases between. Germline CDR1 SNHLY, CDR2 FYNNEI. The CDR3 runs 11 residues. Complete variable domain (other parts from reference TRBV2 and TRBJ2-5): EPEVTQTPSHQVTQMGQEVILRCVPISNHLYFYWYRQILGQKVEFLVSFYNNEISEKSEIFDDQFSVERPDGSNFTLKIRSTKLEDSAMYFCASRLGETQYFGPGTRLLVL.

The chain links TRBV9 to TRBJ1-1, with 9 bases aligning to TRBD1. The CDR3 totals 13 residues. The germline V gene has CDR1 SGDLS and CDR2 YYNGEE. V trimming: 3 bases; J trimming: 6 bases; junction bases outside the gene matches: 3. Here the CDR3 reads CASSETGGAEAFF. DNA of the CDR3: TGTGCCAGCAGCGAGACAGGGGGGGCTGAAGCTTTCTTT. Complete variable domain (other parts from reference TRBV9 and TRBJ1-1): DSGVTQTPKHLITATGQRVTLRCSPRSGDLSVYWYQQSLDQGLQFLIQYYNGEERAKGNILERFSAQQFPDLHSELNLSSLELGDSALYFCASSETGGAEAFFGQGTRLTVV.

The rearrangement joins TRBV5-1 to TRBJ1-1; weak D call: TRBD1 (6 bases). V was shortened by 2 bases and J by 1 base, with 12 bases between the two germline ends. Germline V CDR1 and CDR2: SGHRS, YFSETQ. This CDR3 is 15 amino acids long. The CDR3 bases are TGCGCCAGCAGCTTACAGGGAGTTAAGAACACTGAAGCTTTCTTT. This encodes CASSLQGVKNTEAFF. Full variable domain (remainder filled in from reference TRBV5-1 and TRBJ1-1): KAGVTQTPRYLIKTRGQQVTLSCSPISGHRSVSWYQQTPGQGLQFLFEYFSETQRNKGNFPGRFSGRQFSNSRSEMNVSTLELGDSALYLCASSLQGVKNTEAFFGQGTRLTVV.